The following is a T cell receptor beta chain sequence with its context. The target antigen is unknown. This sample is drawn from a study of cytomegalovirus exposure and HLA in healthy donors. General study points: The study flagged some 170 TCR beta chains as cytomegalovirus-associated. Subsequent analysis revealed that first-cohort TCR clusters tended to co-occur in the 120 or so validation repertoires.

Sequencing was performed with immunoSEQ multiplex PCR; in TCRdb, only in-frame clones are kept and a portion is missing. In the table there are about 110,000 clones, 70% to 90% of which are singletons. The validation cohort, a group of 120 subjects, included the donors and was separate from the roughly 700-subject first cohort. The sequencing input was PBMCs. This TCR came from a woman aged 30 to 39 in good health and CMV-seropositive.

Written as DNA, the CDR3 is TGTGCCAGCAGCTTACCGGGGGAGACCCAGTACTTC. Protein sequence: CASSLPGETQYF. The chain recombines TRBV7-7 with TRBJ2-5, with D possibly TRBD2 on 5 matching bases. The length of the CDR3 is 12 residues. CDR1 and CDR2 (germline): SSHAT, FNYEAQ (reference sequence). With 2 bases removed from V and 5 bases from J, the gap between germline ends came to 6 bases.